This T cell receptor (beta chain) was obtained from a study of blood T cell repertoires in COVID-19. Germline CDR1 and CDR2: SGHTA and FQGNSA. This CDR3 has 15 amino acids. The J segment lost 4 bases and the V segment lost 0 bases, leaving 2 bases of the junction unmatched. Method: immunoSEQ multiplex PCR; TCRdb's copy keeps in-frame clones and lacks some. Of 150,000 to 200,000 clones listed, 88% were seen once; the top ten hold roughly 9%. This sequence originates from a woman between 18 and 29 years old who had recovered from COVID-19. The genes are TRBV7-2 and TRBJ2-1, with 8 bases lining up with TRBD2. The sequenced sample consisted of PBMCs or T cells enriched from blood (not recorded which). The CDR3, as DNA: TGTGCCAGCAGCTTAGCAGCGGGGGTTTACAATGAGCAGTTCTTC. As protein: CASSLAAGVYNEQFF.